The 28 T cell receptor beta chains below were found in one sample sequenced in a study of OX40 agonist ivuxolimab in advanced cancers. Generated by immunoSEQ multiplex PCR, the TCRdb table keeps only in-frame clones and is missing some. The repertoire holds 15,000 to 20,000 clones, with roughly 90% as singletons. Specimen: CD4+ or CD8+ T cells sorted from blood, collected in a trial of the OX40 agonist ivuxolimab. These receptor sequences come from an adult with an advanced solid tumor such as melanoma, head and neck, liver or kidney cancer.

CDR3 sequence reads: CASSYSAVPYEQYF. Written as DNA, the CDR3 is TGTGCCAGCAGTTACTCGGCAGTTCCCTACGAGCAGTACTTC. V is TRBV6-5 and J is TRBJ2-7; D not resolved. CDR1 is MNHEY, CDR2 SVGAGI, per germline. V lost 0 bases and J lost 2, with 8 bases in between. There are 14 residues in the CDR3.

This sequence joins TRBV27 and TRBJ2-3; D remains ambiguous. This CDR3 spans 15 amino acids. V was trimmed by 1 base and J by 4 bases, leaving 12 bases between them. The V gene's germline CDR1 is MNHEY and CDR2 SMNVEV (reference sequence). CDR3: CASSLFGRQPDTQYF. CDR3 nucleotide sequence: TGTGCCAGCAGTTTATTCGGCAGACAACCAGATACGCAGTATTTT.

The rearrangement uses TRBV2 and TRBJ2-1, with D possibly being TRBD2 (7 bases). The CDR3 length is 11 residues. V was clipped by 8 bases and J by 11 bases, with 13 bases between them. Germline lookup yields CDR1 SNHLY and CDR2 FYNNEI. The CDR3 bases are TGTGCCAGCCTTGGGGGGGCGAAGCAGTTCTTC. Translating gives CASLGGAKQFF. Full variable domain (missing parts from reference TRBV2 and TRBJ2-1): EPEVTQTPSHQVTQMGQEVILRCVPISNHLYFYWYRQILGQKVEFLVSFYNNEISEKSEIFDDQFSVERPDGSNFTLKIRSTKLEDSAMYFCASLGGAKQFFGPGTRLTVL.

The V and J genes are TRBV6-5 and TRBJ2-5, with D perhaps TRBD2 (5 bases). The CDR3 has 14 amino acids. Germline V gives CDR1 MNHEY, CDR2 SVGAGI. Trimming stripped 5 bases from V and 4 bases from J, with 14 bases between. In DNA form, the CDR3 reads TGTGCCAGCAGTCCCCTGGCTAGCCGAGAGACCCAGTACTTC. Translation gives CASSPLASRETQYF.

The chain joins TRBV5-1 to TRBJ2-5; no reliable D call. Germline loops: CDR1 SGHRS, CDR2 YFSETQ. The CDR3 loop spans 14 amino acids. V was clipped by 3 bases and J by 5 bases, with 14 bases between them. The CDR3 spells CASSSRWAQETQYF. CDR3 sequence (DNA): TGCGCCAGCAGCTCGCGGTGGGCTCAGGAGACCCAGTACTTC.

The chain employs TRBV6-5 and TRBJ2-5; perhaps TRBD1 as D (6 bases). This CDR3 spans 13 amino acids. CDR1 MNHEY and CDR2 SVGAGI come from the germline V gene. V gave up 2 bases and J gave up 5 bases, with 9 bases separating them. The CDR3 coding sequence is TGTGCCAGCAGTTACAGCGGACAGGAGACCCAGTACTTC. It specifies CASSYSGQETQYF.

This sequence joins TRBV5-5 and TRBJ1-1, with 7 bases identical to TRBD1. This CDR3 is 15 amino acids long. From germline, CDR1 is SGHKS and CDR2 YYEKEE (reference sequence). V was pared by 4 bases and J by 1 base, with 7 bases of the junction left unmatched. CDR3 nucleotides: TGTGCCAGCAGCCTGCTACAGGGGACGAACACTGAAGCTTTCTTT. Protein product: CASSLLQGTNTEAFF.

This chain uses TRBV6-5 with TRBJ1-1; D remains ambiguous. The V gene lost 3 bases and the J gene lost 3 bases, with 8 bases spanning the gap. The CDR3 length is 13 residues. CDR1 and CDR2 from the germline V gene are MNHEY and SVGAGI. This chain's CDR3 is CASSYGSHTEAFF. CDR3 bases: TGTGCCAGCAGTTATGGGTCTCACACTGAAGCTTTCTTT.

The chain carries TRBV11-2 and TRBJ1-2; D unclear. With 5 bases removed from V and 5 bases from J, the gap between germline ends came to 6 bases. This CDR3 has 11 residues. The germline gives CDR1 SGHAT, CDR2 FQNNGV. The CDR3 loop reads CASSPPYGYTF. CDR3 DNA sequence: TGTGCCAGCAGCCCACCGTATGGCTACACCTTC.

J is TRBJ1-2 and V is TRBV11-2; TRBD1 aligns across 9 bases. V shed 4 bases and J 6 bases; nucleotides not matched to a gene: 9. The germline V gene has CDR1 SGHAT and CDR2 FQNNGV. The CDR3 is made up of 15 amino acids. The CDR3 region has the DNA TGTGCCAGCAGCTATAGGACAGGGGATAAGGATGGCTACACCTTC. This sequence encodes CASSYRTGDKDGYTF.

The V call is TRBV9, the J call TRBJ2-7, with 9 bases that match TRBD1. Unmatched junction bases numbered 11, after V lost 3 bases and J lost 1 base. Germline CDR1 SGDLS, CDR2 YYNGEE. The CDR3 contains 17 residues. CDR3 sequence: CASSGTGGVSTSYEQYF. CDR3 sequence (DNA): TGTGCCAGCAGCGGTACAGGGGGCGTATCAACTTCCTACGAGCAGTACTTC.

The V and J genes are TRBV7-8 and TRBJ1-1; TRBD1 matches at 7 bases. The V gene end was trimmed by 5 bases and the J gene end by 5 bases; junction bases not matched to a gene: 11. CDR1 SGHVS and CDR2 FQNEAQ come from the germline V gene. The CDR3 extends over 15 amino acids. Here the CDR3 DNA reads TGTGCCAGCAGCCTTCGGGGCAGGGGGTCAACTGAAGCTTTCTTT. Translation gives CASSLRGRGSTEAFF.

In this sample, this clone turned up a few times. Written as DNA, the CDR3 is TGTGCCAGCAGTTTGTGGACTAGCACCAATGAGCAGTTCTTC. Translation: CASSLWTSTNEQFF. V and J are TRBV27 and TRBJ2-1; 8 nucleotides agree with TRBD2. This CDR3 has 14 residues. The V gene end was trimmed by 3 bases and the J gene end by 6 bases; junction bases not matched to a gene: 4. Looked up from germline, CDR1 is MNHEY and CDR2 is SMNVEV (reference sequence).

The rearrangement links TRBV5-8 to TRBJ2-7; D is uncertain. The CDR3 has 15 residues. The germline V gene has CDR1 SGHTS and CDR2 YDEGEE. V gave up 0 bases and J gave up 4 bases, with 14 bases separating them. The DNA of the CDR3 is TGTGCCAGCAGCTTGGTAGGTGCAAAATTGTACGAGCAGTACTTC. Translated: CASSLVGAKLYEQYF.

The chain uses TRBV4-1 and TRBJ2-1, with D perhaps assigned TRBD1 or TRBD2 (5 bases each). The CDR3 is made up of 13 amino acids. Germline V gives CDR1 MGHRA, CDR2 YSYEKL. V lost 5 bases, J lost 8 bases, and 13 bases lay in between. This chain's CDR3 is CASSEIRGDEQFF. The CDR3 region has the DNA TGCGCCAGCAGCGAGATTAGGGGAGATGAGCAGTTCTTC.

The CDR3 region is CASRPGGNSPLHF. The CDR3 DNA sequence: TGTGCCAGCCGGCCAGGCGGGAATTCACCCCTCCACTTT. The chain recombines TRBV7-9 with TRBJ1-6, with no clear D. CDR3 size: 13 residues. Per the germline V gene, CDR1 is SEHNR and CDR2 is FQNEAQ (reference sequence). The V end lost 8 bases, the J end lost 7 bases, and 12 bases lay between the germline ends.

The rearrangement uses TRBV27 and TRBJ1-5; D call uncertain. V lost 4 bases and J lost 10, with 14 bases in between. CDR1 is MNHEY, CDR2 SMNVEV, per germline (reference sequence). This CDR3 is built from 13 residues. The CDR3 sequence: CASSSGLAHPQHF. CDR3 DNA sequence: TGTGCCAGCAGTTCCGGACTAGCACACCCCCAGCATTTT.

The rearrangement links TRBV19 to TRBJ2-7; D possibly corresponds to TRBD2 (5 bases). Between the trimmed V and J ends, which lost 5 bases and 0 bases, there was a span of 11 bases. Germline V gene lookup returns CDR1 LNHDA and CDR2 SQIVND (reference sequence). The CDR3 length is 14 residues. The CDR3 bases are TGTGCCAGTAGTTTTGCGGAGGACTCCTACGAGCAGTACTTC. As protein: CASSFAEDSYEQYF.

Only one count was recorded for this clone. The rearrangement uses TRBV9 and TRBJ2-3, with 7 bases lining up with TRBD2. The CDR3 length is 15 residues. The germline V gene has CDR1 SGDLS and CDR2 YYNGEE. V was pared by 3 bases and J by 2 bases, with 6 bases of the junction left unmatched. DNA for the CDR3: TGTGCCAGCAGCGGCGGAGCGGGATCCACAGATACGCAGTATTTT. Translated, it gives CASSGGAGSTDTQYF.

Note on this clone: A far larger clone lies a single base away; this is likely a read error. The rearrangement uses TRBV6-5 and TRBJ2-7; TRBD2 is a possible D gene (5 bases). The CDR3 runs 14 residues. The V gene's germline CDR1 is MNHEY and CDR2 SVGAGI. Written as DNA, the CDR3 is TGTGCCATCAGTGACCCGGACGGGGTACCCGAGCAGTACTTC. Protein product: CAISDPDGVPEQYF.

J is TRBJ2-4 and V is TRBV9; D might be TRBD1 (5 bases). Deletions cut 0 bases from V and 0 bases from J, with 10 bases between. The germline CDR1 and CDR2 sequences are SGDLS and YYNGEE. The CDR3 sequence is 16 residues long. CDR3 amino acids: CASSVGRGLAKNIQYF. CDR3 DNA: TGTGCCAGCAGCGTAGGTAGGGGCTTAGCCAAAAACATTCAGTACTTC.

A single count supports this clone. The genes are TRBV4-1 and TRBJ1-3, with 9 bases that match TRBD1. Losses at the gene ends were 4 bases for V and 2 bases for J; bases not matched to a gene: 9. Germline CDR1 is MGHRA and CDR2 is YSYEKL. The CDR3 runs 17 residues. In nucleotides, the CDR3 is TGCGCCAGCAGCCCGGGACAGGGCGTCGTTGCTGGAAACACCATATATTTT. Amino acid sequence: CASSPGQGVVAGNTIYF.

A word on this clone: An end of the junction differs from the germline gene, which may be a read error. This rearrangement joins TRBV4-1 to TRBJ2-5, with a weak D call TRBD1 (6 bases). CDR1 MGHRA and CDR2 YSYEKL come from the germline V gene. The length of the CDR3 is 18 residues. The DNA of the CDR3 is TGCGCCAGCAGCAAGGGGGAGTATGACGGCCTTATACAAGAGGCCCAGTACTTC. It encodes CASSKGEYDGLIQEAQYF.

The chain joins TRBV2 to TRBJ2-1, with no clear D. V was trimmed by 5 bases and J by 8 bases, leaving 4 bases between them. Germline V gene sequence: CDR1 SNHLY, CDR2 FYNNEI. The CDR3 spans 10 residues. Here the CDR3 reads CASSIHEQFF. The DNA of the CDR3 is TGTGCCAGCAGTATCCATGAGCAGTTCTTC.

V usage is TRBV2 and J usage is TRBJ2-1; D uncertain. The V gene's germline CDR1 is SNHLY and CDR2 FYNNEI. The CDR3 runs 12 residues. Trimming took 7 bases from V and 9 from J, leaving 13 bases between them. The CDR3 DNA follows: TGTGCCAGCATTCGTTTCGGCAGTGAGCAGTTCTTC. This codes for CASIRFGSEQFF.

This clone showed up just once. The chain has TRBV9 and TRBJ2-3; D possibly matches TRBD1 or TRBD2 (5 bases each). This CDR3 has 15 residues. Trimming took off 4 bases at V and 3 bases at J, with 15 bases between the two ends. Germline loops: CDR1 SGDLS, CDR2 YYNGEE. CDR3 in amino acids: CASSPQSGPTDTQYF. The CDR3 DNA is TGTGCCAGCAGCCCCCAGTCGGGACCAACAGATACGCAGTATTTT.

The chain recombines TRBV11-2 with TRBJ2-6; D uncertain. Trimming removed 5 bases at V and 0 bases at J, with 8 bases between. The germline V gene has CDR1 SGHAT and CDR2 FQNNGV. The CDR3 totals 15 residues. Written as DNA, the CDR3 is TGTGCCAGCAGCCCCCATAGCTCTGGGGCCAACGTCCTGACTTTC. It translates to CASSPHSSGANVLTF.

This clone was detected once. The chain recombines TRBV29-1 with TRBJ2-7, with D perhaps matching TRBD1 (7 bases). This CDR3 has 12 residues. Germline V CDR1 and CDR2: SQVTM, ANQGSEA. V shed 3 bases and J shed 3 bases, with 9 bases lying between them. CDR3 region: CSVERDSYEQYF. In DNA form, the CDR3 reads TGCAGCGTTGAGCGGGACAGCTACGAGCAGTACTTC.